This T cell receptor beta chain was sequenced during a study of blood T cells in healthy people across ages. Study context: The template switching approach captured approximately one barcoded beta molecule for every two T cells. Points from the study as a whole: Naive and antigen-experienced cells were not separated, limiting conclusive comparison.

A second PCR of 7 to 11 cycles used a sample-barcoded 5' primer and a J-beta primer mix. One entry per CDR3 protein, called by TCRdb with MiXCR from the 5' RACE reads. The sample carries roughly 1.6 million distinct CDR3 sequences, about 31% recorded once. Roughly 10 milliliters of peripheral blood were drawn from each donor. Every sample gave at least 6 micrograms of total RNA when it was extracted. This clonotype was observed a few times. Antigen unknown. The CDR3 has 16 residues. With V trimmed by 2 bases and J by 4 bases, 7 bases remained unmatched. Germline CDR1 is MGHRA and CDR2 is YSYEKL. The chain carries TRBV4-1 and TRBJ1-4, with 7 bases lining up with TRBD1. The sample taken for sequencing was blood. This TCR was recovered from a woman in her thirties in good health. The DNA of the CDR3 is TGCGCCAGCAGCCAATTGGACAGGATGGGTAATGAAAAACTGTTTTTT. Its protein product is CASSQLDRMGNEKLFF.